This TCR beta chain was sequenced for a study of blood T cell repertoires in COVID-19. Germline CDR1 is GTSNPN and CDR2 is SVGIG (reference sequence). CDR3 length equals 16 residues. V was clipped by 4 bases and J by 1 base, with 19 bases between them. Assay used: immunoSEQ multiplex PCR; TCRdb lists only in-frame clones, some missing. This table holds some 330,000 clones, roughly 90% found once. Sequencing used peripheral blood. The sequence came from a woman in her forties or fifties with active or convalescent COVID-19. The chain links TRBV30 to TRBJ1-2; weak D call: TRBD1 (5 bases). The CDR3 here is CAWTPFGGTFNYGYTF. CDR3 sequence (DNA): TGTGCCTGGACCCCGTTTGGGGGGACCTTTAACTATGGCTACACCTTC.